Below, 2 T cell receptor beta chains from the same sample are listed, as sequenced in a study of monozygotic twins with inflammatory bowel disease. TCRdb re-called the 5' RACE reads; every CDR3 protein appears as one record, without DNA. Its table records tens of thousands of distinct CDR3 sequences. The sample taken for sequencing was blood. These TCRs come from a human donor with ulcerative colitis or Crohn's disease, or a healthy co-twin of an affected twin (not recorded which).

The chain couples TRBV12-3 or TRBV12-4 to TRBJ1-1. The CDR3 is 14 amino acids. The CDR3 loop is CASSFSNQNTEAFF.

The rearrangement uses TRBV18 and TRBJ2-5; TCRdb's D gene call, TRBD2, goes unchecked for lack of DNA. This CDR3 contains 17 residues. Germline V CDR1 and CDR2: KGHSH, LQKENI. CDR3 loop: CASSPRGPGPYQETQYF.